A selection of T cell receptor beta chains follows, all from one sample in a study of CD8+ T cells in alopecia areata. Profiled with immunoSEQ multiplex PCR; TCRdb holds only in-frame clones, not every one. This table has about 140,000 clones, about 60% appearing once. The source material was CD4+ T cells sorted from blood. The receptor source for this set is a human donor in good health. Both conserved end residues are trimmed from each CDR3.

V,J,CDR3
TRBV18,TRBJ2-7,ASSPFPSLGYEQY
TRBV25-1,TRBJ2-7,ASSTPDRDYEQY
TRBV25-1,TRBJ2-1,ASSDVGGRNYNEQF
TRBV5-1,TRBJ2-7,ASSQGLAVVEQY
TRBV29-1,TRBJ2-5,SVEGQAQETQY
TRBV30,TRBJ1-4,AWRTGATNEKLF
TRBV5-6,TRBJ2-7,ASSLFSYEQY
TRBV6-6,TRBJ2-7,ASSYVGEQY
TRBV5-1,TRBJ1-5,ASSSGANQPQH
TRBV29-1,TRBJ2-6,SVSGGRSSGANVLT